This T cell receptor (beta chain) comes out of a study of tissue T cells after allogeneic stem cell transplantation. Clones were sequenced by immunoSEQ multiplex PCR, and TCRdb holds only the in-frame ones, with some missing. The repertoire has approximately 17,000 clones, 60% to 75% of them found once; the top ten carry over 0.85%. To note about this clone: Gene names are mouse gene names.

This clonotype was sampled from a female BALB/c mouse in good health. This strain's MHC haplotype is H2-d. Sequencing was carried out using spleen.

This chain's CDR3 is CASGDPGHSAETLYF. Partial CDR3 DNA: TGTGCCAGCGGTGATCCGGGACATAGTGCAGAAACGCTGTAT. This sequence joins TRBV13-2 and TRBJ2-3; D may be TRBD1 (6 bases). The read ends 1 residue before the CDR3 terminus; that terminus is restored from the germline J gene. The length of the CDR3 is 15 residues. The germline gives CDR1 NNHNN, CDR2 SYGAGS (reference sequence). Trimming removed 1 base at V and 0 bases at J, with 9 bases between.